Following are 15 T cell receptor beta chains from one sample sequenced in a study of blood T cell repertoires in COVID-19. TCRdb's table, derived via immunoSEQ multiplex PCR, lists solely in-frame clones and lacks some. Here the sample spans around 260,000 clones, 86% being singletons. Sample: peripheral blood. The receptors here all came from a man aged 18 to 29 with active or convalescent COVID-19.

V and J are TRBV7-9 and TRBJ1-2; 9 positions match TRBD1. Germline CDR1 reads SEHNR; CDR2 reads FQNEAQ (reference sequence). The CDR3 sequence is 15 residues long. Trimming cost V 0 bases and J 4 bases; bases outside gene matches: 3. The CDR3: CASSLAGTGPYGYTF. The CDR3 region has the DNA TGTGCCAGCAGCTTAGCTGGGACAGGGCCCTATGGCTACACCTTC.

The CDR3 here is CASSPGTGSSYNEQFF. CDR3 nucleotide sequence: TGTGCCAGCAGCCCTGGGACAGGTAGCTCCTACAATGAGCAGTTCTTC. This sequence joins TRBV4-2 and TRBJ2-1; TRBD1 matches at 8 bases. Germline V gives CDR1 LGHNA, CDR2 YNFKEQ. This CDR3 is built from 16 residues. Losses at the gene ends were 4 bases for V and 0 bases for J; bases not matched to a gene: 5.

V is TRBV20-1 and J is TRBJ2-1; the D gene is possibly TRBD2 (6 bases). V dropped 7 bases and J dropped 10 bases, with 14 bases sitting between them. The germline gives CDR1 DFQATT, CDR2 SNEGSKA (reference sequence). CDR3 length: 11 residues. The CDR3 is CSVLPGEEQFF. CDR3 sequence (DNA): TGCAGTGTCCTCCCGGGAGAGGAGCAGTTCTTC.

The genes are TRBV11-2 and TRBJ1-1; D unresolved. Germline V gives CDR1 SGHAT, CDR2 FQNNGV. Deletions cut 3 bases from V and 4 bases from J, with 9 bases between. CDR3 length: 13 amino acids. This chain's CDR3 is CASSFGGLTEAFF. In DNA form, the CDR3 reads TGTGCCAGCAGCTTTGGAGGGCTCACTGAAGCTTTCTTT.

The rearrangement uses TRBV7-9 and TRBJ2-1, with D possibly matching TRBD1 (5 bases). The germline V and J ends were trimmed by 8 bases and 9 bases, with 20 bases remaining between them. CDR3 length: 14 residues. CDR1 and CDR2 from the germline V gene are SEHNR and FQNEAQ (reference sequence). In nucleotides, the CDR3 is TGTGCCAGCCAACCGCCAAGTGGGGCGGCTGAGCAGTTCTTC. This encodes CASQPPSGAAEQFF. Full variable domain (rest looked up from reference TRBV7-9 and TRBJ2-1): DTGVSQNPRHKITKRGQNVTFRCDPISEHNRLYWYRQTLGQGPEFLTYFQNEAQLEKSRLLSDRFSAERPKGSFSTLEIQRTEQGDSAMYLCASQPPSGAAEQFFGPGTRLTVL.

The gene calls are TRBV18 and TRBJ1-1; D remains unclear. Trimming left V 1 base short and J 11 bases short, with 14 bases between. This CDR3 comprises 13 residues. The germline V gene has CDR1 KGHSH and CDR2 LQKENI. The CDR3 DNA sequence: TGTGCCAGCTCACCACAGGGAGAATCCGAGGCTTTCTTT. Translated, it gives CASSPQGESEAFF.

CDR3 protein: CASSLLARYEQYF. In nucleotides, the CDR3 is TGTGCCAGCAGTTTATTGGCCCGCTACGAGCAGTACTTC. This chain uses TRBV12-3 or TRBV12-4 with TRBJ2-7, with D uncertain. Trimming removed 2 bases at V and 3 bases at J, with 8 bases between. The CDR3 is 13 residues long.

Turning to this clone: The same CDR3 arises from other DNA sequences in this sample as well. V and J are TRBV28 and TRBJ1-1; 7 positions agree with TRBD1. Per the germline V gene, CDR1 is MDHEN and CDR2 is SYDVKM. The CDR3 extends over 14 amino acids. Trimming at V came to 5 bases and at J to 1 base, leaving 4 bases not matched to a gene. The CDR3 DNA is TGTGCCAGCAGTCTCAGGGGGTGGAACACTGAAGCTTTCTTT. This codes for CASSLRGWNTEAFF.

The V and J genes are TRBV4-2 and TRBJ1-1, with 8 bases matching TRBD1. Germline values: CDR1 LGHNA, CDR2 YNFKEQ. Trimming took 3 bases from V and 13 from J; bases not matched to a gene: 13. The CDR3 runs to 14 residues. The CDR3 bases are TGTGCCAGCAGCCACCCAGGACAGGGTGGTTCCGATTTCTTT. This gives the protein CASSHPGQGGSDFF.

The chain is built from TRBV5-4 and TRBJ1-2; tentative D call: TRBD1 (6 bases). V lost 3 bases and J 7 bases, leaving 10 bases between the germline ends. The V gene's germline CDR1 is SGHNT and CDR2 YYREEE (reference sequence). This CDR3 is built from 12 residues. The CDR3 sequence is CASSYQGGGYTF. The CDR3 DNA reads TGTGCCAGCAGCTACCAAGGGGGTGGCTACACCTTC.

This chain connects TRBV24-1 to TRBJ2-2; tentative D call: TRBD2 (6 bases). The CDR3 runs 15 residues. Germline CDR1 is KGHDR and CDR2 is SFDVKD. Trimming left V 4 bases short and J 10 bases short, with 18 bases between. In DNA form, the CDR3 reads TGTGCCACCAGTGACCTCCTGAACGGAGGGGAGGAGCTGTTTTTT. Its translation: CATSDLLNGGEELFF.

The chain combines TRBV29-1 with TRBJ2-3, with D possibly matching TRBD2 (6 bases). The CDR3 is made up of 13 amino acids. CDR1 is SQVTM, CDR2 ANQGSEA, per germline. Trimming left V 6 bases short and J 2 bases short, with 12 bases between. CDR3 loop: CSVRVDYTDTQYF. The CDR3 coding sequence is TGCAGCGTGAGGGTGGACTACACAGATACGCAGTATTTT.

V is TRBV30 and J is TRBJ2-7; D is ambiguous. Germline CDR1 reads GTSNPN; CDR2 reads SVGIG (reference sequence). The CDR3 totals 11 residues. Trimming took 5 bases from V and 5 from J, leaving 10 bases between them. The CDR3 DNA is TGTGCCTGGGGGCGCGTGGACGAGCAGTACTTC. Amino acid sequence: CAWGRVDEQYF. Full variable domain (outside the CDR3, taken from reference TRBV30 and TRBJ2-7): SQTIHQWPATLVQPVGSPLSLECTVEGTSNPNLYWYRQAAGRGLQLLFYSVGIGQISSEVPQNLSASRPQDRQFILSSKKLLLSDSGFYLCAWGRVDEQYFGPGTRLTVT.

The CDR3 DNA reads TGTGCCAGCAGCTTGGGTTCAAGGGGTCTAGCCAAAAACATTCAGTACTTC. Translation gives CASSLGSRGLAKNIQYF. V usage is TRBV5-6 and J usage is TRBJ2-4; possibly TRBD1 for D (5 bases). Trimming shortened V by 0 bases and J by 0 bases, and 13 bases separated the two germline ends. Germline loops: CDR1 SGHDT, CDR2 YYEEEE. There are 17 residues in the CDR3.

The chain uses TRBV28 and TRBJ1-2; no reliable D call. The germline V and J ends were trimmed by 8 bases and 3 bases, with 16 bases remaining between them. Per germline, CDR1 MDHEN and CDR2 SYDVKM. This CDR3 comprises 14 residues. CDR3 sequence reads: CASYPSGRDYGYTF. The DNA for the CDR3 is TGTGCCAGCTATCCCTCGGGGAGAGACTATGGCTACACCTTC.